The 2 T cell receptor beta chains in this list originate from one sample, sequenced in a study of regulatory T cells in long-lasting Graves disease. Both iRepertoire HTBI primers and Arm-PCR of CDR3 regions were used to build the TCR beta libraries. TCRdb re-called the multiplex PCR reads through MiXCR, storing one row per CDR3 protein. The sample lists 700,000 or so distinct CDR3 sequences; 25% to 30% were seen once. Time point in this sample: persistent/refractory GD, antithyroid drugs over 5 years with positive TRAb. PBMCs were the source of the RNA used for TCR sequencing. The sequencing here drew on peripheral blood mononuclear cells (PBMCs), taken when the disease was refractory, from a patient treated with antithyroid drugs. Source of these receptors: a female donor with Graves disease.

In this sample, this clonotype turned up a few times. V and J are TRBV5-1 and TRBJ2-7; 7 nucleotides match TRBD1. CDR1 is SGHRS and CDR2 is YFSETQ in the germline V gene. The CDR3 runs to 16 residues. The V and J ends lost 0 bases and 6 bases, in that order; junction bases with no gene match: 12. As DNA, the CDR3 is TGCGCCAGCAGCTTGGCCGGATCCCAGGGGGTTGTCGAGCAGTACTTC. Protein product: CASSLAGSQGVVEQYF.

The chain has TRBV7-9 and TRBJ1-1, with unresolved D. The CDR3 length is 15 residues. Germline CDR1 and CDR2: SEHNR and FQNEAQ (reference sequence). Trimming removed 2 bases from V and 1 base from J, with 11 bases in between. The CDR3 sequence: CASSLSTQGNTEAFF. The CDR3 region has the DNA TGTGCCAGCAGCTTATCAACCCAAGGGAACACTGAAGCTTTCTTT.